A selection of T cell receptor beta chains follows, all from one sample in a study of T-cell memory formation after mild COVID-19. MiXCR, applied by TCRdb to the 5' RACE reads, yields one record per CDR3 protein. The sample contains about 390,000 distinct CDR3 sequences, 20% to 25% of which appear only once. Sequencing used PBMCs or a T cell subset sorted from them (not recorded which). These receptors all come from an adult woman who had mild COVID-19 (a few samples of this study predate the infection). Cell type and time point are not known. Both conserved end residues are part of each CDR3.

v_call,j_call,cdr3_aa
TRBV5-6,TRBJ1-1,CASSLVGTTEAFF
TRBV12-3/TRBV12-4,TRBJ2-2,CASSFQAANTGELFF
TRBV5-8,TRBJ2-3,CASSLAHSHTQYF
TRBV14,TRBJ1-1,CASSQGGRRGNTEAFF
TRBV5-6,TRBJ2-1,CASSLDGFGRETYNEQFF
TRBV19,TRBJ1-2,CASSGRASYGYTF
TRBV9,TRBJ2-1,CASSHSGAEQFF
TRBV11-3,TRBJ1-2,CASSSTQGYGYTF
TRBV9,TRBJ2-3,CASSVVGDFTDTQYF
TRBV5-1,TRBJ1-2,CASSLSRNYGYTF
TRBV7-9,TRBJ2-6,CASSFPGANVLTF
TRBV5-1,TRBJ1-1,CASSISPTGGSGFEAFF
TRBV10-3,TRBJ2-3,CATSSPTDTQYF
TRBV11-3,TRBJ2-7,CASSHGLAGGPGYEQYF
TRBV29-1,TRBJ1-2,CSVGQGGSGYTF
TRBV3-1,TRBJ2-7,CASSQEGQSYEQYF
TRBV10-1,TRBJ2-4,CASSISYSSRGHLAKNIQYF
TRBV7-2,TRBJ2-2,CASSLVGLAGGPSTGELFF
TRBV27,TRBJ2-5,CASRLGPGTGGRETQYF
TRBV15,TRBJ2-7,CATSVGTGRTYEQYF
TRBV12-3/TRBV12-4,TRBJ2-2,CASSLLTRGLANTGELFF
TRBV5-1,TRBJ1-1,CASSLLGGLNTEAFF
TRBV4-2,TRBJ2-7,CASSQEEVSGTTYEQYF
TRBV4-1,TRBJ2-5,CASSQGLAGSPLGETQYF
TRBV2,TRBJ2-1,CASRTGVNNEQFF
TRBV25-1,TRBJ1-5,CASSAGLGVGPQHF
TRBV7-8,TRBJ1-1,CASTGGQVWTEAFF
TRBV29-1,TRBJ2-2,CSVDVDNTGELFF
TRBV20-1,TRBJ2-2,CSARMQRTGELFF
TRBV18,TRBJ2-3,CASSPLDPATDTQYF
TRBV20-1,TRBJ1-2,CSASRGSGYTF
TRBV5-5,TRBJ2-1,CASSLDPAPNEQFF
TRBV7-2,TRBJ2-5,CASSLAPAGAGEETQYF
TRBV30,TRBJ2-5,CAWSLRETQYF
TRBV24-1,TRBJ2-2,CATSDRGMKPGELFF
TRBV4-2,TRBJ2-3,CASSQDPSRGTDTQYF
TRBV18,TRBJ1-5,CASSPAGDQPQHF
TRBV9,TRBJ1-3,CASSVGQSGNTIYF
TRBV7-8,TRBJ1-2,CASSHPLGGNYGYTF
TRBV3-1,TRBJ1-5,CASSQGHHSNQPQHF